The 32 T cell receptor beta chains given below trace back to one sample, sequenced in a study of T cells in Graves' hyperthyroidism and ophthalmopathy (dated by TCRdb to about 2019). The receptor library was made with multiplex PCR. Sequencing relied on an Illumina HiSeq 2000. The TCR beta CDR3 regions were amplified from the RNA transcripts. A first-round RT-PCR of the TCR CDR3 used the HTBI primer set with the Qiagen OneStep RT-PCR kit. TCRdb cleaned the public reads at Q25 with fastp, built clones with MiXCR and kept in-frame beta chains. Here each entry gathers all rows of one CDR3 protein and keeps the most common genes and DNA. The sample table records over 450,000 distinct CDR3 sequences; under 20% of these occur just once. The ten top clones hold approximately 15% of the sample. Specimen: blood. These receptors originate from a woman aged 18-29 years with Graves' ophthalmopathy.

There are many counts of this clonotype. J is TRBJ1-4 and V is TRBV5-5; 7 bases are shared with TRBD1. The CDR3 contains 17 residues. The junction had 16 bases not matched to a gene; V was cut back by 4 bases and J by 7 bases. Germline V gene sequence: CDR1 SGHKS, CDR2 YYEKEE (reference sequence). CDR3 coding DNA: TGTGCCAGCAGCCCCTTGGGACGGGACAGTTTGGGTGAAAAACTGTTTTTT. Translation: CASSPLGRDSLGEKLFF.

The V gene is TRBV28, the J gene TRBJ2-2, with 7 bases that match TRBD1. Per germline, CDR1 MDHEN and CDR2 SYDVKM. Losses at the gene ends were 7 bases for V and 1 base for J; bases not matched to a gene: 3. The CDR3 extends over 14 amino acids. This chain's CDR3 is CASIRTGNTGELFF. CDR3 nucleotides: TGTGCCAGCATAAGGACAGGGAACACCGGGGAGCTGTTTTTT.

This clonotype came up many times. The rearrangement joins TRBV6-1 to TRBJ1-1; D is undetermined. CDR1 is MNHNS and CDR2 is SASEGT in the germline V gene. Trimming took 4 bases from V and 6 from J, leaving 12 bases between them. The CDR3 has 13 residues. Written as DNA, the CDR3 is TGTGCCAGCAGTGTGGGAGGACCGGCTGAAGCTTTCTTT. As protein: CASSVGGPAEAFF.

The table lists this clonotype with many counts. In DNA, the CDR3 is TGTGCCAGCAGCTTACTCAGTAACCGCAACATTCAGTACTTC. It is translated as CASSLLSNRNIQYF. V usage is TRBV7-2 and J usage is TRBJ2-4; D call uncertain. The V end was cut by 2 bases, the J end by 7 bases, with 12 bases between. Germline lookup yields CDR1 SGHTA and CDR2 FQGNSA. The CDR3 consists of 14 residues.

With regard to this clonotype: A single base separates this from a much larger clone, so it may be a read error. V is TRBV6-1 and J is TRBJ2-3; D possibly corresponds to TRBD2 (5 bases). CDR3 length equals 15 residues. Germline V gene sequence: CDR1 MNHNS, CDR2 SASEGT. For the CDR3, the DNA is TGTGCCGGCAGTGCTACTAGTAGTGTGCCAGATACGCAGTATTTT. It is translated as CAGSATSSVPDTQYF.

This clonotype was counted many times. The V call is TRBV6-1, the J call TRBJ2-5; 7 nucleotides line up with TRBD2. This CDR3 spans 14 amino acids. Unmatched junction bases numbered 3, after V lost 3 bases and J lost 2 bases. Germline values: CDR1 MNHNS, CDR2 SASEGT. The CDR3 here is CASSDGGGQETQYF. CDR3 bases: TGTGCCAGCAGTGATGGCGGGGGACAAGAGACCCAGTACTTC.

V gene TRBV24-1 combines with J gene TRBJ1-5; D is possibly TRBD1 (5 bases). There are 16 residues in the CDR3. The V gene lost 3 bases and the J gene lost 5 bases, with 16 bases spanning the gap. Germline CDR1 KGHDR, CDR2 SFDVKD. The DNA of the CDR3 is TGTGCCACCAGTGATGCGACGGGGGGTCGATATCAGCCCCAGCATTTT. Its protein product is CATSDATGGRYQPQHF.

In its sample, this clonotype was seen a few times. The chain is built from TRBV7-9 and TRBJ1-1, with 7 bases identical to TRBD1. Germline CDR1 reads SEHNR; CDR2 reads FQNEAQ (reference sequence). V gave up 10 bases and J gave up 4 bases; unmatched junction bases: 12. The CDR3 covers 14 residues. CDR3 nucleotide sequence: TGTGCCACGTTCAGGGGGAAAGGACTCACTGAAGCTTTCTTT. This sequence encodes CATFRGKGLTEAFF.

This chain links TRBV7-3 with TRBJ1-4; D is ambiguous. Germline assignment: CDR1 SGHTA and CDR2 FQGTGA. V gave up 5 bases and J gave up 8 bases, with 12 bases separating them. This CDR3 is built from 13 residues. This CDR3 is CASSAGPGEKLFF. The CDR3 nucleotides are TGTGCCAGCAGCGCCGGACCCGGGGAAAAACTGTTTTTT.

This chain links TRBV12-3 or TRBV12-4 with TRBJ1-5; D not certain. There are 14 residues in the CDR3. Trimming pared 5 bases from V and 0 bases from J, leaving 8 bases between. CDR3 coding DNA: TGTGCCAGCAGTCCTATGGATAGCAATCAGCCCCAGCATTTT. Protein: CASSPMDSNQPQHF.

This clonotype has only a few counts. CDR3 nucleotides: TGTGCCAGCAGTTATCGGGGACAGAATAATGAGCAGTTCTTC. Translated: CASSYRGQNNEQFF. The rearrangement links TRBV6-5 to TRBJ2-1; 7 bases agree with TRBD1. V was clipped by 3 bases and J by 7 bases; unmatched bases: 6. The CDR3 consists of 14 residues. Germline V lookup: CDR1 MNHEY, CDR2 SVGAGI.

V and J are TRBV20-1 and TRBJ1-2; 7 nucleotides align to TRBD1. The germline gives CDR1 DFQATT, CDR2 SNEGSKA (reference sequence). The CDR3 is made up of 14 amino acids. J lost 7 bases, V lost 4 bases, and 12 bases had no gene match. The chain's CDR3 is CSAILTGSSSGYTF. The CDR3 DNA reads as TGCAGTGCTATATTGACAGGGTCTAGTAGTGGCTACACCTTC.

The gene calls are TRBV27 and TRBJ2-1; 8 bases are a match to TRBD2. From germline, CDR1 is MNHEY and CDR2 SMNVEV (reference sequence). This CDR3 comprises 16 residues. J gave up 8 bases and V 4 bases, and 13 bases lay outside the gene matches. The CDR3 is CASSWLTSGSVDEQFF. CDR3 in DNA: TGTGCCAGCAGTTGGCTGACCAGCGGGAGTGTCGATGAGCAGTTCTTC.

This clonotype occurred many times. The chain carries TRBV6-2 or TRBV6-3 and TRBJ2-1, with a possible D match to TRBD2 (5 bases). The CDR3 covers 15 residues. V was shortened by 2 bases and J by 7 bases, with 15 bases between the two germline ends. From germline, CDR1 is MNHEY and CDR2 SVGEGT. The CDR3 DNA is TGTGCCAGCAGTTACGGACTTGGGAGACATAATGAGCAGTTCTTC. Encoded protein: CASSYGLGRHNEQFF.

This chain joins TRBV20-1 and TRBJ1-2; TRBD1 matches at 12 bases. The CDR3 has 15 residues. Germline V gives CDR1 DFQATT, CDR2 SNEGSKA (reference sequence). The V and J ends lost 6 bases and 8 bases, in that order; junction bases with no gene match: 13. CDR3: CSALYVGQGAGGYTF. The DNA for the CDR3 is TGCAGTGCGCTATACGTGGGACAGGGGGCTGGGGGCTACACCTTC.

The chain links TRBV12-3 or TRBV12-4 to TRBJ2-3; D possibly matches TRBD1 or TRBD2 (5 bases each). Trimming cost V 2 bases and J 3 bases, with 24 bases left between them. The CDR3 is made up of 19 amino acids. The CDR3 protein is CASSLFPGRGKLRTDTQYF. The CDR3, as DNA: TGTGCCAGCAGTTTATTCCCGGGACGAGGAAAGTTGAGGACAGATACGCAGTATTTT.

The chain uses TRBV7-3 and TRBJ2-1; 13 bases line up with TRBD2. V was clipped by 1 base and J by 6 bases; unmatched bases: 3. Germline assignment: CDR1 SGHTA and CDR2 FQGTGA. The CDR3 extends over 16 amino acids. CDR3 sequence reads: CASSLRLAGGSNEQFF. CDR3 bases: TGTGCCAGCAGCTTAAGACTAGCGGGGGGATCCAATGAGCAGTTCTTC.

This clonotype was found a few times. This sequence joins TRBV6-2 or TRBV6-3 and TRBJ2-3; no definite D call. Germline V lookup: CDR1 MNHEY, CDR2 SVGEGT. The CDR3 consists of 16 residues. The V end lost 2 bases, the J end lost 2 bases, and 14 bases lay between the germline ends. The CDR3 DNA sequence: TGTGCCAGCAGTTACGGGCTTTCAGCCCCCACAGATACGCAGTATTTT. Its protein is CASSYGLSAPTDTQYF.

This clonotype was counted at least ten times. This chain links TRBV2 with TRBJ2-3; D remains unclear. The CDR3 contains 15 residues. Germline CDR1 reads SNHLY; CDR2 reads FYNNEI. V lost 7 bases and J lost 2, with 16 bases in between. The CDR3 DNA reads as TGTGCCAGCATGTCCGGGTATTCGGACACAGATACGCAGTATTTT. Its protein product is CASMSGYSDTDTQYF. Complete variable domain (other parts from reference TRBV2 and TRBJ2-3): EPEVTQTPSHQVTQMGQEVILRCVPISNHLYFYWYRQILGQKVEFLVSFYNNEISEKSEIFDDQFSVERPDGSNFTLKIRSTKLEDSAMYFCASMSGYSDTDTQYFGPGTRLTVL.

With respect to this clonotype: A junction boundary mismatches the germline segment, possibly from a read error. The CDR3 DNA is TGCGCCACCAGTGGAGGCGGGGGGCTGGATACGCAGTATTTT. Encoded protein: CATSGGGGLDTQYF. The chain employs TRBV10-1 and TRBJ2-3; 8 nucleotides match TRBD2. The germline V gene encodes CDR1 WNHNN and CDR2 SYGVQD (reference sequence). The length of the CDR3 is 14 residues.

V and J are TRBV30 and TRBJ1-1; D not resolved. The CDR3 covers 13 residues. With 3 bases removed from V and 1 base from J, the gap between germline ends came to 9 bases. Germline V gene lookup returns CDR1 GTSNPN and CDR2 SVGIG (reference sequence). The CDR3 loop is CAWRLGKNTEAFF. The CDR3 DNA follows: TGTGCCTGGAGGCTAGGGAAGAACACTGAAGCTTTCTTT. Supplemented by reference TRBV30 and TRBJ1-1, the full variable domain reads SQTIHQWPATLVQPVGSPLSLECTVEGTSNPNLYWYRQAAGRGLQLLFYSVGIGQISSEVPQNLSASRPQDRQFILSSKKLLLSDSGFYLCAWRLGKNTEAFFGQGTRLTVV.

This clonotype was seen only a few times. The rearrangement links TRBV5-8 to TRBJ2-3, with D unresolved. CDR1 and CDR2 from the germline V gene are SGHTS and YDEGEE. V lost 4 bases and J 6 bases, leaving 15 bases between the germline ends. There are 14 residues in the CDR3. In DNA form, the CDR3 reads TGTGCCAGCAGCCCCTCGGAACGCCAGGATACGCAGTATTTT. Its translation is CASSPSERQDTQYF.

Ten or more counts support this clonotype. CDR3 bases: TGTGCCAGCAGCCACAGAACGGGAGGGAACACCGGGGAGCTGTTTTTT. Translating it yields CASSHRTGGNTGELFF. The rearrangement joins TRBV7-9 to TRBJ2-2, with TRBD2 matching 7 bases. The CDR3 sequence is 16 residues long. CDR1 and CDR2 from the germline V gene are SEHNR and FQNEAQ (reference sequence). Losses at the gene ends were 5 bases for V and 1 base for J; bases not matched to a gene: 7.

With regard to this clonotype: One end of the junction does not line up with germline, which may come from a read error. The rearrangement uses TRBV5-1 and TRBJ2-2, with unresolved D. The CDR3 runs to 14 residues. CDR1 and CDR2 (germline): SGHRS, YFSETQ. In DNA, the CDR3 is TGTGCCAGCAGCCCCGTTTTGTTCACCGGGGAGCTGTTTTTT. This gives the protein CASSPVLFTGELFF.

V usage is TRBV7-9 and J usage is TRBJ2-5; TRBD2 aligns across 13 bases. CDR1 is SEHNR and CDR2 is FQNEAQ in the germline V gene (reference sequence). This CDR3 is 18 amino acids long. The ends lost 6 bases at V and 2 bases at J; junction bases unmatched: 12. CDR3 coding DNA: TGTGCCAGCAGGTCGGAGAATGGACTAGCGGGAGAACAAGAGACCCAGTACTTC. Translated: CASRSENGLAGEQETQYF.

This clonotype was seen many times. CDR3 nucleotides: TGTGCCAGCTCACCTCAGGGATACGCTAACTATGGCTACACCTTC. This encodes CASSPQGYANYGYTF. V usage is TRBV18 and J usage is TRBJ1-2; weak D call: TRBD1 (5 bases). Germline CDR1 KGHSH, CDR2 LQKENI. V lost 3 bases, J lost 0 bases, and 11 bases lay in between. The CDR3 is 15 residues long.

The V and J genes are TRBV6-4 and TRBJ1-1; D is ambiguous. Germline assignment: CDR1 MRHNA and CDR2 SNTAGT. Trimming removed 5 bases at V and 6 bases at J, with 13 bases between. This CDR3 has 13 amino acids. The DNA of the CDR3 is TGTGCCAGCAGTTCTCGGGGTGTCGCTGAAGCTTTCTTT. Translated: CASSSRGVAEAFF.

This clonotype was detected many times. V is TRBV7-9 and J is TRBJ2-3; 11 positions agree with TRBD2. CDR1 is SEHNR, CDR2 FQNEAQ, per germline (reference sequence). With V trimmed by 4 bases and J by 2 bases, 17 bases remained unmatched. The CDR3 runs to 20 residues. The CDR3 DNA sequence: TGTGCCAGCAGCTCGACAAACGGACGAACGGGACTAGCGGACACAGATACGCAGTATTTT. Translated: CASSSTNGRTGLADTDTQYF.

This clonotype was seen at least ten times. CDR3 coding DNA: TGTGCCAGCAGTTCAAGCCCCCGGAGTAGCTCCTACAATGAGCAGTTCTTC. This gives the protein CASSSSPRSSSYNEQFF. The chain recombines TRBV7-3 with TRBJ2-1; D remains unclear. Per germline, CDR1 SGHTA and CDR2 FQGTGA. This CDR3 region has 17 residues. V shed 6 bases and J shed 0 bases, with 18 bases lying between them. Full variable domain (rest looked up from reference TRBV7-3 and TRBJ2-1): GAGVSQTPSNKVTEKGKYVELRCDPISGHTALYWYRQSLGQGPEFLIYFQGTGAADDSGLPNDRFFAVRPEGSVSTLKIQRTERGDSAVYLCASSSSPRSSSYNEQFFGPGTRLTVL.

The V call is TRBV20-1, the J call TRBJ2-5, with D possibly matching TRBD2 (6 bases). CDR1 is DFQATT, CDR2 SNEGSKA, per germline (reference sequence). V lost 1 base, J lost 5 bases, and 11 bases lay in between. The CDR3 is 13 amino acids. The CDR3 is CSARGGRTETQYF. The CDR3 region has the DNA TGCAGTGCTAGAGGAGGGAGGACGGAGACCCAGTACTTC.

This clonotype was seen repeatedly, ten times or more. CDR3 DNA sequence: TGTGCCAGCAGCCCGCGGACACCTCCGGTAGCTTTCTTT. Encoded protein: CASSPRTPPVAFF. The J gene is TRBJ1-1, the V gene TRBV2; tentatively, D is TRBD1 (5 bases). Germline V lookup: CDR1 SNHLY, CDR2 FYNNEI. V was clipped by 6 bases and J by 10 bases, with 18 bases between them. The CDR3 is 13 amino acids.

This clonotype was picked up many times. The rearrangement links TRBV11-2 to TRBJ2-1; D gene unclear. The V gene's germline CDR1 is SGHAT and CDR2 FQNNGV. The CDR3 totals 16 residues. The V and J ends lost 6 bases and 2 bases respectively, with 17 bases between them. CDR3 protein: CASRPQLTTAYNEQFF. CDR3 nucleotides: TGTGCCAGCAGGCCCCAACTCACTACAGCCTACAATGAGCAGTTCTTC.